The entry below describes one T cell receptor (beta chain). The data originate from a study of cytomegalovirus exposure and HLA in healthy donors. This CDR3 is built from 13 residues. CDR1 and CDR2 from the germline V gene are MNHNS and SASEGT. V shed 8 bases and J 6 bases; nucleotides not matched to a gene: 1. Amplification used 60 Vbeta primers and 13 Jbeta primers. Libraries were prepared by immunoSEQ multiplex PCR; TCRdb keeps only in-frame clonotypes and omits some of them. The table gives around 75,000 clones; the top ten clones make up roughly 13% of it. The chain links TRBV6-1 to TRBJ2-2; 12 bases are shared with TRBD1. Sequenced sample: PBMCs. This TCR derives from a man aged 50-60 years in good health and CMV-seropositive. CDR3 DNA sequence: TGTGCCAGCGGGACAGGGGGCTCCGGGGAGCTGTTTTTT. Amino acid sequence: CASGTGGSGELFF.